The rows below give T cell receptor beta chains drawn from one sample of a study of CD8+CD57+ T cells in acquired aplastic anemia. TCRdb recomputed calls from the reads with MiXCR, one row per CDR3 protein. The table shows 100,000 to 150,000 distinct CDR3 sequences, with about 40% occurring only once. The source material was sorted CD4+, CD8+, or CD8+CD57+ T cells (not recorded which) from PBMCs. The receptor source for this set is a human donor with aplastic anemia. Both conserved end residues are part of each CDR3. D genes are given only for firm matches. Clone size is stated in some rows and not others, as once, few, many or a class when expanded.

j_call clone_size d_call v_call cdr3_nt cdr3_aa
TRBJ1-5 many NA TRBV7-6 TGTGCCAGCAGCCCTTTAGCGGGCAATCAGCCCCAGCATTTT CASSPLAGNQPQHF
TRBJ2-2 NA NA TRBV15 TGTGCCACCAGCAGACCTACATTTGGGGCAGGGTTAAACACCGGGGAGCTGTTTTTT CATSRPTFGAGLNTGELFF
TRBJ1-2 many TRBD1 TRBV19 TGTGCCAGTAGGGCAGGGGGTGAGGGCTATGGCTACACCTTC CASRAGGEGYGYTF
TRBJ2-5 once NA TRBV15 TGTGCTACCACGATCCTAGGACCCCAAGAGACCCAGTACTTC CATTILGPQETQYF
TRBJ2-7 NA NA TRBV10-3 TGTGCCATCAGTGAGTCGAGGGCAGGGGCCTACGAGCAGTACTTC CAISESRAGAYEQYF
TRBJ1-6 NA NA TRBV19 TGTGCCAGTAGTAGCCAGGGCGCCCTCCACTTT CASSSQGALHF
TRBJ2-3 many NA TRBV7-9 TGTGCCAGCAGTGGGTATACGCAGTATTTT CASSGYTQYF
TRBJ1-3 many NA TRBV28 TGTGCCAGCCTCCCGGCGGACCTCTCTGGAAACACCATATATTTT CASLPADLSGNTIYF
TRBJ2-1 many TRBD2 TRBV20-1 TGCAGTGCTAGAGATAAGCGGACTAGCGGGGGGATCTACAATGAGCAGTTCTTC CSARDKRTSGGIYNEQFF
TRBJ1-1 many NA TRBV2 TGTGCCAGCAACCAGAATGTGGTGAACACTGAAGCTTTCTTT CASNQNVVNTEAFF
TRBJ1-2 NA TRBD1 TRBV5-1 TGCGCCAGCAGCCCCCGGGACAGGGGAATGGATGGCTACACCTTC CASSPRDRGMDGYTF
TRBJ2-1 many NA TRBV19 TGTGCCAGTAGTATAGATGGGGGCCTTTTAGAGCAGTTCTTC CASSIDGGLLEQFF
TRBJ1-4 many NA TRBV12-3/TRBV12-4 TGTGCCAGCATGGGTCCTAATGAAAAACTGTTTTTT CASMGPNEKLFF
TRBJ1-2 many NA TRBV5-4 TGTGCCAGCAGCTTGCGGCTGGCGGGTGGCTACACCTTC CASSLRLAGGYTF
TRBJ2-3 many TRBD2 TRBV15 TGTGCCACCAGCAGAGATAGGGGTAGCGGGGGTGAGGATACGCAGTATTTT CATSRDRGSGGEDTQYF
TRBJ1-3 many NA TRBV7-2 TGTGCCAGCAGCTTTTCCAGGTTCTCTGGAAACACCATATATTTT CASSFSRFSGNTIYF
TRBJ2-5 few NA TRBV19 TGTGCCAGTAGTACTACAGGAAGACAAGAGACCCAGTACTTC CASSTTGRQETQYF
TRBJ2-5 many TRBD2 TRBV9 TGTGCCAGCAGCGGGGGAGGGTCATACCAAGAGACCCAGTACTTC CASSGGGSYQETQYF
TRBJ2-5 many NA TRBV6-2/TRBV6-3 TGTGCCAGCAATACGAGGCCGTTGGGGGAGACCCAGTACTTC CASNTRPLGETQYF
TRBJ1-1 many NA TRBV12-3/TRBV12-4 TGTGCCAGCAGTTACGTTGTTTGGGGGGGTAGCACTGAAGCTTTCTTT CASSYVVWGGSTEAFF
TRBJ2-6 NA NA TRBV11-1 NA CASSFRGGTEAFFGANVLTF
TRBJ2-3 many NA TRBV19 TGTGCCAGTGGAACGGGCACAGATACGCAGTATTTT CASGTGTDTQYF
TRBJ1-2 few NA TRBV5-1 TGCGCCAGCAGCTTGGAGACGTCGGCGAGCTCCTTAGGGGGCTACACCTTC CASSLETSASSLGGYTF
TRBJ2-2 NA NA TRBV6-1 TGTGCCAGCAGTGCTAGGGGGTGGAACACCGGGGAGCTGTTTTTT CASSARGWNTGELFF
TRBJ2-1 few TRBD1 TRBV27 TGTGCCAGCAGTCAACCCTCAGGGGGCAATGAGCAGTTCTTC CASSQPSGGNEQFF
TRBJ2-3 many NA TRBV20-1 TGCAGTGCGTCCCCGGCCGGGGGCGATACGCAGTATTTT CSASPAGGDTQYF
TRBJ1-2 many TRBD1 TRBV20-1 TGCAGTGCTAGAGTCCGGGACAGGGGAGTTTCGGGGTATGGCTACACCTTC CSARVRDRGVSGYGYTF
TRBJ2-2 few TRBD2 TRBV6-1 TGTGCCAGCAGCGGGGGGTCAGTAGGGGAGCTGTTTTTT CASSGGSVGELFF
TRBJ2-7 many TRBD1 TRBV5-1 TGCGCCAGCAGTCGGGACAGGCCTTCCTACGAGCAGTACTTC CASSRDRPSYEQYF
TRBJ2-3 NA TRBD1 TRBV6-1 TGTGCCAGCAACATCGGACAGGGGAGTACAGATACGCAGTATTTT CASNIGQGSTDTQYF
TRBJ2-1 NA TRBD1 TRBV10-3 TGTGCCATCAGTGAGTCGTCAGGGGGCGAGGATGAGCAGTTCTTC CAISESSGGEDEQFF
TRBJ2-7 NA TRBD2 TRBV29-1 TGCAGCGTTGAAACGGGACTAGCGGGAGGCCGAGGGGAGCAGTACTTC CSVETGLAGGRGEQYF
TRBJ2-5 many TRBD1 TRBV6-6 TGTGCCAGCAGATCCCGGACAGGGAAGGAGACCCAGTACTTC CASRSRTGKETQYF
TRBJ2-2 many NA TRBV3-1 TGTGCCAGCAGCCAGAACACCGGGGAGCTGTTTTTT CASSQNTGELFF
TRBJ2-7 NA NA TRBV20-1 TGCAGTGCTAGAGCCGCCGGGACCGCCTCCTACGAGCAGTACTTC CSARAAGTASYEQYF
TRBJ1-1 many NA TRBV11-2 TGTGCCAGCAGCTTAGAGGGTCACACTGAAGCTTTCTTT CASSLEGHTEAFF